This entry lists 15 T cell receptor beta chains sequenced from one sample in a study of patients and donors after allogeneic stem cell transplantation. TCRdb reprocessed the RT-PCR reads via MiXCR and lists one record per CDR3 protein. The sample carries 150,000 to 200,000 distinct CDR3 sequences, approximately 25% recorded once. Sequenced: blood, either unsorted or a sorted T cell fraction (not recorded which). The receptors stem from a human donor who was either an allogeneic HSCT recipient or a stem cell or donor lymphocyte infusion donor (not recorded which). It is not recorded whose cells these are; they may come from a transplant donor.

This rearrangement joins TRBV7-2 to TRBJ1-1; 8 nucleotides align to TRBD1. The CDR3 has 16 residues. The germline V gene has CDR1 SGHTA and CDR2 FQGNSA. The V segment lost 2 bases and the J segment 8 bases; nucleotides outside the gene matches: 13. CDR3 nucleotide sequence: TGTGCCAGCAGCTTAACCGCAACTACAGGGGGGCCCGAAGCTTTCTTT. Translating it yields CASSLTATTGGPEAFF.

The rearrangement links TRBV30 to TRBJ2-7; D gene uncertain. With 3 bases removed from V and 2 bases from J, the gap between germline ends came to 20 bases. CDR1 and CDR2 from the germline V gene are GTSNPN and SVGIG (reference sequence). The CDR3 extends over 16 amino acids. The DNA for the CDR3 is TGTGCCTGGAGAGCTAGACTTGTCTACCCGACCTACGAGCAGTACTTC. It is translated as CAWRARLVYPTYEQYF.

This clonotype was detected only a few times. This chain links TRBV6-6 with TRBJ2-2; D gene uncertain. CDR1 MNHNY and CDR2 SVGAGI come from the germline V gene (reference sequence). CDR3 length: 15 amino acids. The V gene lost 0 bases and the J gene lost 0 bases, with 5 bases spanning the gap. The CDR3 bases are TGTGCCAGCAGTTACTCCCTACCGAACACCGGGGAGCTGTTTTTT. This gives the protein CASSYSLPNTGELFF.

This clonotype was detected a few times. This rearrangement joins TRBV7-9 to TRBJ1-5; 9 positions match TRBD1. J was trimmed by 9 bases and V by 6 bases; bases with no gene match: 18. The CDR3 totals 17 residues. In germline, CDR1 is SEHNR, CDR2 FQNEAQ (reference sequence). The CDR3 nucleotides are TGTGCCAGCAGTCTTAGCAGGTACAGGGGGCGAAGGGGGCCCCAGCATTTT. Translated, it gives CASSLSRYRGRRGPQHF.

In its sample, this clonotype was seen a few times. The chain has TRBV5-1 and TRBJ1-1; possible D gene TRBD1, 6 bases. This CDR3 region has 15 residues. Trimming stripped 1 base from V and 3 bases from J, with 13 bases between. Looked up from germline, CDR1 is SGHRS and CDR2 is YFSETQ. DNA of the CDR3: TGCGCCAGCAGCTTGATCAGGGGATCGGACACTGAAGCTTTCTTT. Protein sequence: CASSLIRGSDTEAFF.

V is TRBV5-1 and J is TRBJ2-1; D unclear. V was shortened by 6 bases and J by 4 bases, with 11 bases between the two germline ends. CDR1 is SGHRS, CDR2 YFSETQ, per germline. The CDR3 length is 13 residues. Here the CDR3 reads CASTSDMYNEQFF. CDR3 nucleotide sequence: TGCGCCAGCACCAGCGACATGTACAATGAGCAGTTCTTC.

The CDR3, as DNA: TGTGCCACCAGTGATTTCGACAGCTACGAGCAGTACTTC. Encoded protein: CATSDFDSYEQYF. The chain joins TRBV24-1 to TRBJ2-7, with TRBD1 as a possible D gene (5 bases). The CDR3 consists of 13 residues. Trimming removed 1 base from V and 3 bases from J, with 6 bases in between. CDR1 KGHDR and CDR2 SFDVKD come from the germline V gene.

This clonotype was detected a few times. The chain is built from TRBV12-3 or TRBV12-4 and TRBJ2-5; either TRBD1 or TRBD2 may fit D (6 bases each). The V and J ends lost 3 bases and 2 bases respectively, with 13 bases between them. The CDR3 sequence is 15 residues long. The CDR3, as DNA: TGTGCCAGCAGTTTGGGAGGAGGGGGGCAAGAGACCCAGTACTTC. Translating it yields CASSLGGGGQETQYF.

Turning to this clonotype: Since a much larger clone is just one base distant, this may be a read error. Here the CDR3 DNA reads TGTGCCAGCGAAAACACCGGGGAGCTGTTTTTT. Its protein is CASENTGELFF. V usage is TRBV6-6 and J usage is TRBJ2-2; unclear D gene. Trimming shortened V by 8 bases and J by 2 bases, and 3 bases separated the two germline ends. Germline CDR1 reads MNHNY; CDR2 reads SVGAGI (reference sequence). This CDR3 spans 11 amino acids.

This clonotype was recorded once. The CDR3 region has the DNA TGCGCCAGCAGCCAAGGTGGGTGGGCAGTTGGCTACACCTTC. Amino acid sequence: CASSQGGWAVGYTF. This chain joins TRBV4-1 and TRBJ1-2; D remains unclear. The CDR3 covers 14 residues. The V and J ends lost 1 base and 7 bases respectively, with 13 bases between them. CDR1 is MGHRA, CDR2 YSYEKL, per germline.

The chain carries TRBV29-1 and TRBJ1-2; D gene uncertain. V was shortened by 8 bases and J by 7 bases, with 14 bases between the two germline ends. CDR3 length: 11 residues. From germline, CDR1 is SQVTM and CDR2 ANQGSEA. The CDR3 region is CSIREGPGYTF. In nucleotides, the CDR3 is TGCAGCATTCGGGAAGGGCCTGGCTACACCTTC.

Only one count was recorded for this clonotype. The chain joins TRBV7-2 to TRBJ2-1; 10 nucleotides align to TRBD2. CDR3 size: 15 residues. Germline CDR1 is SGHTA and CDR2 is FQGNSA. The junction had 6 bases not matched to a gene; V was cut back by 6 bases and J by 4 bases. As DNA, the CDR3 is TGTGCCAGCAGGTTTACTAGCGGGGAATACAATGAGCAGTTCTTC. This translates into CASRFTSGEYNEQFF. Complete variable domain (other parts from reference TRBV7-2 and TRBJ2-1): GAGVSQSPSNKVTEKGKDVELRCDPISGHTALYWYRQSLGQGLEFLIYFQGNSAPDKSGLPSDRFSAERTGGSVSTLTIQRTQQEDSAVYLCASRFTSGEYNEQFFGPGTRLTVL.

This chain joins TRBV20-1 and TRBJ1-2, with D possibly matching TRBD1 (6 bases). Trimming took off 0 bases at V and 7 bases at J, with 12 bases between the two ends. Germline loops: CDR1 DFQATT, CDR2 SNEGSKA (reference sequence). The CDR3 is made up of 13 amino acids. DNA of the CDR3: TGCAGTGCTAGAGATAAACAGGGTATTGGCTACACCTTC. This sequence encodes CSARDKQGIGYTF.

The chain combines TRBV5-1 with TRBJ1-1; possible D gene TRBD1, 5 bases. Between the trimmed V and J ends, which lost 2 bases and 4 bases, there was a span of 15 bases. CDR3 length: 15 amino acids. CDR1 and CDR2 (germline): SGHRS, YFSETQ. DNA for the CDR3: TGCGCCAGCAGCTTTGGGACCGGATCGGCCACTGAAGCTTTCTTT. Protein: CASSFGTGSATEAFF.

The chain uses TRBV12-3 or TRBV12-4 and TRBJ1-2, with D hard to call. This CDR3 contains 15 residues. The germline V and J ends were trimmed by 5 bases and 0 bases, with 13 bases remaining between them. In DNA form, the CDR3 reads TGTGCCAGCAGTGCTACAGACCCAGCTAACTATGGCTACACCTTC. Amino acid sequence: CASSATDPANYGYTF.